Presented here are 32 T cell receptor beta chains from one specimen sequenced in a study of cytomegalovirus exposure and HLA in healthy donors. 13 Jbeta primers and 60 Vbeta primers were used for the PCR. Data came from immunoSEQ multiplex PCR; TCRdb stores just in-frame clones and leaves some out. The table records 150,000 to 200,000 clones, about 85% of them present only once. What was sequenced was PBMCs. The receptors were sampled from a woman aged 50 to 65 in good health and CMV-seropositive.

This clone was seen only a few times. The rearrangement links TRBV6-1 to TRBJ1-4; 10 nucleotides agree with TRBD1. This CDR3 is 15 amino acids long. Germline-derived CDR1 and CDR2 are MNHNS and SASEGT. V lost 1 base to trimming and J lost 8 bases; unmatched junction nucleotides: 4. The CDR3 coding sequence is TGTGCCAGCAGTGAAGGCGGGACAGGGGTCGAAAAACTGTTTTTT. It translates to CASSEGGTGVEKLFF.

The sample holds one count of this clone. The chain has TRBV30 and TRBJ1-2; D is undetermined. V lost 8 bases, J lost 7 bases, and 11 bases lay in between. Germline V gene data show CDR1 as GTSNPN and CDR2 as SVGIG (reference sequence). This CDR3 region has 10 residues. CDR3 DNA sequence: TGTGCCGCTAAGCTCGGTGGCTACACCTTC. It codes for CAAKLGGYTF.

This chain links TRBV5-4 with TRBJ2-7, with 13 positions matching TRBD2. J gave up 4 bases and V 3 bases, and 7 bases lay outside the gene matches. CDR3 length equals 16 residues. CDR1 and CDR2 (germline): SGHNT, YYREEE (reference sequence). The CDR3: CASSSTSGGAIYEQYF. The CDR3, as DNA: TGTGCCAGCAGCTCTACTAGCGGGGGGGCCATATACGAGCAGTACTTC.

This clone was found once. This chain connects TRBV5-6 to TRBJ2-7; a weak D match, TRBD2 (6 bases). Trimming cost V 1 base and J 1 base, with 9 bases left between them. Germline V gene lookup returns CDR1 SGHDT and CDR2 YYEEEE. The CDR3 extends over 14 amino acids. The CDR3, as DNA: TGTGCCAGCAGCTTGTTCGGGGGATCCTACGAGCAGTACTTC. The encoded protein is CASSLFGGSYEQYF.

The rearrangement uses TRBV5-1 and TRBJ2-7; 7 bases align to TRBD1. Germline loops: CDR1 SGHRS, CDR2 YFSETQ. The CDR3 is 17 residues long. V was clipped by 4 bases and J by 0 bases; unmatched bases: 13. CDR3 in DNA: TGCGCCAGCAGCCCTTTCACAACCAGGGGGAGCTCCTACGAGCAGTACTTC. Residues: CASSPFTTRGSSYEQYF.

The chain carries TRBV29-1 and TRBJ2-3; 8 bases agree with TRBD2. Trimming at V came to 6 bases and at J to 1 base, leaving 6 bases not matched to a gene. The CDR3 is 14 amino acids. The germline V gene encodes CDR1 SQVTM and CDR2 ANQGSEA. The CDR3 region is CSVVLRGGTDTQYF. The CDR3 DNA reads as TGCAGCGTGGTTTTGCGGGGGGGCACAGATACGCAGTATTTT.

The rearrangement links TRBV7-9 to TRBJ2-2; D possibly corresponds to TRBD1 (5 bases). There are 18 residues in the CDR3. Trimming took 2 bases from V and 3 from J, leaving 19 bases between them. Per germline, CDR1 SEHNR and CDR2 FQNEAQ (reference sequence). The CDR3 DNA reads TGTGCCAGCAGCTTAAGGCTGATCGCGGACATTGACACCGGGGAGCTGTTTTTT. It is translated as CASSLRLIADIDTGELFF.

A single count supports this clone. The chain uses TRBV4-2 and TRBJ2-5, with D maybe TRBD1 (6 bases). The J call is doubtful: the DNA matches TRBJ2-7 better. The CDR3 is 12 residues long. Germline CDR1 and CDR2: LGHNA and YNFKEQ. The CDR3 is CASRDRDYEQYF. In DNA, the CDR3 is TGTGCCAGCAGGGACAGAGACTACGAGCAGTACTTC.

The J gene is TRBJ2-6, the V gene TRBV9; 7 bases map to TRBD1. J lost 0 bases, V lost 4 bases, and 13 bases had no gene match. CDR3 size: 19 residues. CDR1 is SGDLS and CDR2 is YYNGEE in the germline V gene. The CDR3 nucleotides read TGTGCCAGCAGCCCGGGTCGTGGGACAGTCCTCTCTGGGGCCAACGTCCTGACTTTC. Translated, it gives CASSPGRGTVLSGANVLTF.

V and J are TRBV7-2 and TRBJ1-2, with 7 bases that match TRBD1. The CDR3 has 14 residues. Germline values: CDR1 SGHTA, CDR2 FQGNSA. The junction had 6 bases not matched to a gene; V was cut back by 4 bases and J by 4 bases. The CDR3 loop is CASSSTNRGYGYTF. As DNA, the CDR3 is TGTGCCAGCAGCTCAACAAACAGGGGCTATGGCTACACCTTC.

The CDR3 DNA follows: TGTGCCAGCAAGGAGGGCACCTATGGCTACACCTTC. Encoded protein: CASKEGTYGYTF. The chain links TRBV28 to TRBJ1-2; D gene ambiguous. In germline, CDR1 is MDHEN, CDR2 SYDVKM. The length of the CDR3 is 12 residues. V lost 7 bases and J lost 4, with 10 bases in between.

Regarding this clone: The junction shows a germline mismatch at one end, possibly a read error. The rearrangement uses TRBV6-5 and TRBJ2-7; unclear D gene. Germline assignment: CDR1 MNHEY and CDR2 SVGAGI. CDR3 size: 16 residues. CDR3 loop: CAGSYDPDTLAYEQYF. DNA of the CDR3: TGTGCCGGCAGTTACGACCCCGACACCCTGGCCTACGAGCAGTACTTC.

V is TRBV4-1 and J is TRBJ2-7, with 7 bases identical to TRBD2. This CDR3 has 16 residues. Germline V gene data show CDR1 as MGHRA and CDR2 as YSYEKL. V trimming: 3 bases; J trimming: 0 bases; junction bases outside the gene matches: 8. CDR3 coding DNA: TGCGCCAGCAGCCAGGTCTCGGGGGGTCTCTCCTACGAGCAGTACTTC. Protein product: CASSQVSGGLSYEQYF.

CDR3 residues: CASSRGLVYEQYF. DNA for the CDR3: TGTGCCAGCAGCCGCGGACTAGTCTACGAGCAGTACTTC. V usage is TRBV28 and J usage is TRBJ2-7, with TRBD2 identical over 7 bases. The germline gives CDR1 MDHEN, CDR2 SYDVKM. This CDR3 spans 13 amino acids. The V segment lost 6 bases and the J segment 3 bases; nucleotides outside the gene matches: 5.

The chain uses TRBV30 and TRBJ1-1; 7 nucleotides match TRBD1. V was clipped by 2 bases and J by 1 base; unmatched bases: 10. This CDR3 contains 16 residues. Germline V gene lookup returns CDR1 GTSNPN and CDR2 SVGIG (reference sequence). The DNA for the CDR3 is TGTGCCTGGAGTTATTTATCGGGACAGCGGAACACTGAAGCTTTCTTT. Amino acid sequence: CAWSYLSGQRNTEAFF. Full variable domain (remainder filled in from reference TRBV30 and TRBJ1-1): SQTIHQWPATLVQPVGSPLSLECTVEGTSNPNLYWYRQAAGRGLQLLFYSVGIGQISSEVPQNLSASRPQDRQFILSSKKLLLSDSGFYLCAWSYLSGQRNTEAFFGQGTRLTVV.

The sample holds a few counts of this clone. The chain links TRBV11-2 to TRBJ2-1; the match to TRBD2 covers 7 bases. With 5 bases clipped from V and 1 base from J, the junction kept 8 bases outside the gene matches. This CDR3 spans 16 amino acids. CDR1 is SGHAT, CDR2 FQNNGV, per germline. CDR3 sequence (DNA): TGTGCCAGCAGCCCGTACGGGGACTATTCCTACAATGAGCAGTTCTTC. Translation: CASSPYGDYSYNEQFF.

The rearrangement links TRBV19 to TRBJ1-2, with 7 positions matching TRBD1. The ends lost 5 bases at V and 2 bases at J; junction bases unmatched: 8. The CDR3 length is 15 residues. CDR1 and CDR2 (germline): LNHDA, SQIVND (reference sequence). CDR3 DNA: TGTGCCAGTAGTGACGCGGACAGGTCGAACTATGGCTACACCTTC. As protein: CASSDADRSNYGYTF.

The chain carries TRBV10-3 and TRBJ2-7, with 9 bases matching TRBD1. From germline, CDR1 is ENHRY and CDR2 SYGVKD. Germline trimming cut 2 bases from V and 4 bases from J; bases unmatched to any gene: 3. The CDR3 is 14 residues long. The CDR3 nucleotides are TGTGCCATCAGTGAGACCGGGACAGGGTACGAGCAGTACTTC. It translates to CAISETGTGYEQYF.

The chain carries TRBV20-1 and TRBJ1-2, with D possibly matching TRBD1 (5 bases). V was trimmed by 6 bases and J by 4 bases, leaving 9 bases between them. Germline assignment: CDR1 DFQATT and CDR2 SNEGSKA (reference sequence). The CDR3 extends over 11 amino acids. The CDR3 spells CSATTGYGYTF. CDR3 sequence (DNA): TGCAGTGCGACCACAGGCTATGGCTACACCTTC.

The rearrangement joins TRBV6-4 to TRBJ2-4; TRBD2 matches at 8 bases. V shed 2 bases, J shed 7 bases, and the junction held 7 bases outside the gene matches. Germline V lookup: CDR1 MRHNA, CDR2 SNTAGT. This CDR3 has 15 amino acids. The DNA for the CDR3 is TGTGCCAGCAGTGACGTACTAGCGGCCGGGAACATTCAGTACTTC. The encoded protein is CASSDVLAAGNIQYF.

J is TRBJ2-3 and V is TRBV4-3, with D possibly TRBD2 on 5 matching bases. Trimming stripped 4 bases from V and 11 bases from J, with 13 bases between. This CDR3 has 12 residues. The germline V gene encodes CDR1 LGHNA and CDR2 YSLEER. The CDR3 region has the DNA TGCGCCAGCAGCCCGCCGTCGGGGAGGCAGTATTTT. Translated, it gives CASSPPSGRQYF.

The chain recombines TRBV7-5 with TRBJ1-5; the table gives TRBD1 as D, unverified against the DNA. TRBV7-5 is listed as a pseudogene. The CDR3 consists of 16 residues. CDR3 residues: CARSRTDRGGNQPQHF. In nucleotides, the CDR3 is TGTGCCAGAAGCCGCACCGACAGGGGCGGCAATCAGCCCCAGCATTTT.

V is TRBV4-1 and J is TRBJ1-3; tentatively, D is TRBD1 (5 bases). CDR3 length equals 19 residues. Germline CDR1 reads MGHRA; CDR2 reads YSYEKL. V lost 0 bases to trimming and J lost 1 base, with 19 bases between them. The CDR3 DNA is TGCGCCAGCAGCCAAGATGGGCAGGTCCAGGGCAAATCTGGAAACACCATATATTTT. Encoded protein: CASSQDGQVQGKSGNTIYF.

V is TRBV9 and J is TRBJ2-3; 13 bases are a match to TRBD2. The germline V gene has CDR1 SGDLS and CDR2 YYNGEE. Unmatched junction bases numbered 15, after V lost 4 bases and J lost 4 bases. The CDR3 is made up of 19 amino acids. The chain's CDR3 is CASSSDPGLAGLLADTQYF. As DNA, the CDR3 is TGTGCCAGCAGCTCGGACCCGGGACTAGCGGGGCTTCTGGCAGATACGCAGTATTTT.

The V gene is TRBV5-1, the J gene TRBJ1-1, with a tentative D call TRBD1 (6 bases). V lost 1 base and J 5 bases, leaving 12 bases between the germline ends. The CDR3 consists of 14 residues. Per germline, CDR1 SGHRS and CDR2 YFSETQ. Here the CDR3 DNA reads TGCGCCAGCAGCTTGATAGGGGGGGGGACTGAAGCTTTCTTT. The encoded protein is CASSLIGGGTEAFF.

The chain couples TRBV5-6 to TRBJ2-3, with D maybe TRBD2 (6 bases). Germline assignment: CDR1 SGHDT and CDR2 YYEEEE. V lost 3 bases and J 0 bases, leaving 14 bases between the germline ends. The CDR3 loop spans 16 amino acids. The CDR3 loop is CASSYLGTPSTDTQYF. CDR3 DNA sequence: TGTGCCAGCAGCTACCTTGGGACTCCGAGCACAGATACGCAGTATTTT. Looking up the rest from reference TRBV5-6 and TRBJ2-3 gives the full variable domain: DAGVTQSPTHLIKTRGQQVTLRCSPKSGHDTVSWYQQALGQGPQFIFQYYEEEERQRGNFPDRFSGHQFPNYSSELNVNALLLGDSALYLCASSYLGTPSTDTQYFGPGTRLTVL.

Turning to this clone: Distinct nucleotide sequences in the sample also encode this CDR3. The chain links TRBV9 to TRBJ1-1; TRBD1 matches at 9 bases. CDR3 size: 16 residues. With 3 bases clipped from V and 5 bases from J, the junction kept 11 bases outside the gene matches. Germline V gene lookup returns CDR1 SGDLS and CDR2 YYNGEE. This CDR3 is CASSATWTGEDTEAFF. In nucleotides, the CDR3 is TGTGCCAGCAGCGCGACCTGGACAGGGGAGGATACTGAAGCTTTCTTT.

The chain links TRBV19 to TRBJ2-7; 7 nucleotides align to TRBD1. CDR3 length: 14 residues. V lost 5 bases and J lost 2; bases outside the gene matches: 6. Germline lookup yields CDR1 LNHDA and CDR2 SQIVND (reference sequence). CDR3 amino acids: CASSARQGAYEQYF. For the CDR3, the DNA is TGTGCCAGTAGTGCCAGACAGGGAGCCTACGAGCAGTACTTC.

This clone has more than one count but fewer than ten. The chain carries TRBV7-2 and TRBJ1-5; TRBD1 might be the D (6 bases). Germline V gene data show CDR1 as SGHTA and CDR2 as FQGNSA. CDR3 length: 16 amino acids. Trimming removed 2 bases at V and 5 bases at J, with 16 bases between. CDR3 sequence (DNA): TGTGCCAGCAGCTTAACCTACAGGGCCGACGATCAGCCCCAGCATTTT. Protein: CASSLTYRADDQPQHF.

V is TRBV10-3 and J is TRBJ2-1, with D possibly being TRBD2 (6 bases). The CDR3 has 13 amino acids. Trimming took off 3 bases at V and 8 bases at J, with 11 bases between the two ends. Germline V gives CDR1 ENHRY, CDR2 SYGVKD. CDR3 in amino acids: CAISDGGGDEQFF. In nucleotides, the CDR3 is TGTGCCATCAGTGACGGGGGTGGGGATGAGCAGTTCTTC.

The chain links TRBV14 to TRBJ2-2; perhaps TRBD2 as D (6 bases). The CDR3 has 18 residues. In germline, CDR1 is SGHDN, CDR2 FVKESK. Trimming took off 4 bases at V and 1 base at J, with 19 bases between the two ends. CDR3 protein: CASSPLLADRWNTGELFF. CDR3 nucleotides: TGTGCCAGCAGCCCCTTGTTAGCGGACCGATGGAACACCGGGGAGCTGTTTTTT.

The chain combines TRBV6-5 with TRBJ1-2; weak D call: TRBD1 (6 bases). This CDR3 comprises 14 residues. Germline-derived CDR1 and CDR2 are MNHEY and SVGAGI. The ends were cut back, 4 bases at V and 2 bases at J, with 11 bases in the middle. The CDR3 nucleotides read TGTGCCAGCAGTTCAAACAGGGAGAACTATGGCTACACCTTC. This encodes CASSSNRENYGYTF.